Given below is one TCR beta chain in context. The data stem from a study of blood T cell repertoires in COVID-19. Study details: PBMCs, B-cell-depleted T cells, or T cells were the source of the cDNA or gDNA that made up the material.

The CDR3 covers 16 residues. V was pared by 4 bases and J by 3 bases, with 14 bases between. Germline CDR1 SGHRS, CDR2 YFSETQ. In the original processing: Estimates of nucleated cell counts were drawn from the amplification of reference gene primers. Generated by immunoSEQ multiplex PCR, the TCRdb table keeps only in-frame clones and is missing some. V, J and clone size are those of that table, while D and trimming were read from the DNA. The profile covers about 140,000 clones, with 87% appearing a single time and around 4.5% taken by the ten largest. This clonotype was sampled from a woman in her forties with acute or convalescent COVID-19. The rearrangement uses TRBV5-1 and TRBJ1-6; D might be TRBD1 (6 bases). Sequencing input: peripheral blood. The CDR3 spells CASSPTRQDYNSPLHF. The CDR3, as DNA: TGCGCCAGCAGCCCTACCCGACAGGACTATAATTCACCCCTCCACTTT.